The clone carrying this T cell receptor (beta chain) was recorded only once. What it binds is not known. The data were taken from a study of blood T cells in healthy people across ages. Study-level findings and limits: Diversity was higher, and naive CD4+ cells more numerous, in long-lived donors than in aged donors. A roughly linear fall in TCR beta diversity per million T cells was seen with increasing age.

Using a J-beta primer mix together with a sample-barcoded 5' primer, a second PCR was run for roughly 7 to 11 cycles. Using its own MiXCR run on the 5' RACE reads, TCRdb lists one record per CDR3 protein. The data hold 660,000 or so distinct CDR3 sequences, with roughly 50% observed a single time. The CDR3 runs to 15 residues. Germline-derived CDR1 and CDR2 are SGHRS and YFSETQ. Per sample, a minimum of 6.5 million PBMCs were isolated. The amount of total RNA extracted per sample was at least 6 micrograms. The chain employs TRBV5-1 and TRBJ2-1; the D gene is possibly TRBD2 (5 bases). The assigned J gene may be wrong: the sequence end matches TRBJ2-7 better. Sequenced sample: blood. The receptor was isolated from a man in his 60s in good health. The CDR3 bases are TGCGCCAGCAGCCCTGTCAGTAACGGGGTGTACGAGCAGTACTTC. As protein: CASSPVSNGVYEQYF.